The sample holds a few counts of the clone carrying this T cell receptor (beta chain). Antigen: not known. At one of its ends the junction is not consistent with the germline gene, which may arise from a read error. From germline, CDR1 is SGHTA and CDR2 FQGNSA. CDR3 length equals 14 residues. The source of the sample is a study of post-analysis software for immune sequencing data. Prepared TCR beta cDNA libraries contained unique molecular identifiers. MiXCR was run by TCRdb on the PCR reads, yielding one entry per CDR3 protein. The table includes 350,000 to 450,000 distinct CDR3 sequences, roughly 38% detected once. Findings of the study overall: Controls showed lower frequencies than patients for a few TRBV segments, and TRBV5-6, TRBV5-1 and TRBV20-1 were among these.

Sequenced sample: blood. The rearrangement links TRBV7-2 to TRBJ2-7; D perhaps matches TRBD2 (6 bases). This clonotype originated in a girl aged 5 to 17 with multiple sclerosis. CDR3 in DNA: TGTGCCGGCAGGGCACCCGGGGGTATGTACGAGCAGTACTTC. Its translation is CAGRAPGGMYEQYF.